This TCR beta chain was profiled in a study of T cells in localized non-small cell lung cancer. Looked up from germline, CDR1 is SGDLS and CDR2 is YYNGEE. This CDR3 is 16 amino acids long. Trimming stripped 0 bases from V and 4 bases from J, with 14 bases between. The assay was immunoSEQ multiplex PCR, and TCRdb's table has in-frame clones only and misses some. This table holds more than 1,200 clones, 20% to 25% found once. The TCR sequence derives from a man aged 35-75 years with stage III squamous cell lung carcinoma. J is TRBJ2-1 and V is TRBV9; D is perhaps TRBD2 (6 bases). The sequencing used lung tumor tissue, collected before any cancer treatment. The CDR3 is CASSVALGGTYNEQFF. The CDR3 DNA follows: TGTGCCAGCAGCGTAGCTTTAGGCGGGACTTACAATGAGCAGTTCTTC.